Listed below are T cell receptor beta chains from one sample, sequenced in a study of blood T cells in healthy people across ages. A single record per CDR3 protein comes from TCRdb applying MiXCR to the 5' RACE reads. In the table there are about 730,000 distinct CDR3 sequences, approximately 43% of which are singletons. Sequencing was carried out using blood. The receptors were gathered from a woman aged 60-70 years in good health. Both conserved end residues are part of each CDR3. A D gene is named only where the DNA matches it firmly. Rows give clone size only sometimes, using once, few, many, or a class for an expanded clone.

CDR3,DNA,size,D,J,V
CAWTMAYGYTF,TGTGCCTGGACTATGGCCTATGGCTACACCTTC,few,NA,TRBJ1-2,TRBV30
CASSRDSNSGNTIYF,TGTGCCAGCAGCCGGGACAGCAACTCTGGAAACACCATATATTTT,few,TRBD1,TRBJ1-3,TRBV3-1
CASSLGLPGELFF,TGTGCCAGCAGCTTAGGGCTCCCCGGGGAGCTGTTTTTT,few,NA,TRBJ2-2,TRBV7-3
CAISRRLAGDDEQYF,TGTGCCATCAGTAGGAGACTAGCGGGAGACGACGAGCAGTACTTC,many,TRBD2,TRBJ2-7,TRBV10-3
CASSPRLGTDTQYF,TGTGCCAGCAGTCCACGACTGGGAACAGATACGCAGTATTTT,NA,NA,TRBJ2-3,TRBV18
CASSLVLAGPQETQYF,TGTGCCAGCAGCTTAGTACTAGCAGGACCCCAAGAGACCCAGTACTTC,NA,NA,TRBJ2-5,TRBV7-2
CSARAGPDRDNSPLHF,TGCAGTGCTAGGGCTGGTCCCGACCGAGATAATTCACCCCTCCACTTT,NA,NA,TRBJ1-6,TRBV20-1
CASSYSRVGGRASDIQYF,TGTGCCAGCAGTTACTCGAGGGTCGGCGGGAGGGCCTCTGACATTCAGTACTTC,NA,TRBD2,TRBJ2-4,TRBV6-5
CASSPTSGWDNEQYF,TGTGCCAGCTCACCCACTAGCGGGTGGGACAATGAGCAGTACTTC,NA,TRBD2,TRBJ2-5,TRBV18
CASSRATETQYF,TGTGCCAGCTCTCGGGCCACGGAGACCCAGTACTTC,once,NA,TRBJ2-5,TRBV18
CASSYFDGNEQFF,TGTGCCAGCAGTTACTTTGACGGCAATGAGCAGTTCTTC,NA,NA,TRBJ2-1,TRBV6-6
CASSYEASGTQETQYF,TGTGCCAGCAGTTATGAGGCTAGCGGGACACAAGAGACCCAGTACTTC,many,TRBD2,TRBJ2-5,TRBV6-2/TRBV6-3
CASSLTSGRAHEQFF,TGCGCCAGCAGCTTAACTAGCGGGAGGGCCCATGAGCAGTTCTTC,NA,TRBD2,TRBJ2-1,TRBV5-1
CASSQQQNQGTGGTGELFF,TGTGCCAGCAGCCAACAACAGAATCAGGGGACAGGGGGCACCGGGGAGCTGTTTTTT,few,TRBD1,TRBJ2-2,TRBV4-2
CASSLWTENAEAFF,TGTGCCAGCAGTTTATGGACTGAGAACGCTGAAGCTTTCTTT,NA,NA,TRBJ1-1,TRBV12-3/TRBV12-4
CASSSIGTTF,TGTGCCAGCAGCAGCATCGGGACCACCTTC,NA,NA,TRBJ1-2,TRBV12-3/TRBV12-4
CASRPGGNNEQFF,TGTGCCAGCAGGCCCGGGGGGAACAATGAGCAGTTCTTC,few,TRBD2,TRBJ2-1,TRBV2
CASRGGTSVPSYHNEQFF,TGTGCCAGCCGGGGTGGGACTAGCGTTCCCTCCTACCACAATGAGCAGTTCTTC,few,TRBD2,TRBJ2-1,TRBV7-2
CSARAESSYEQYF,TGCAGTGCTAGGGCGGAGAGCTCCTACGAGCAGTACTTC,many,NA,TRBJ2-7,TRBV20-1
CASSQDQPGAGSPLHF,TGTGCCAGCAGCCAAGATCAACCGGGGGCGGGTTCACCCCTCCACTTT,few,NA,TRBJ1-6,TRBV3-1
CASSPDRVHQYF,TGTGCCAGCAGTCCAGACAGGGTCCATCAGTACTTC,NA,TRBD1,TRBJ2-7,TRBV6-6
CASSTKGQFQAFF,TGTGCCAGCAGCACGAAGGGACAGTTCCAAGCTTTCTTT,few,NA,TRBJ1-1,TRBV21-1
CSVAPVPFGTPVNTEAFF,TGCAGCGTTGCGCCCGTACCCTTTGGGACACCCGTGAACACTGAAGCTTTCTTT,few,NA,TRBJ1-1,TRBV29-1
CASSYDTSYNEQFF,TGTGCCAGCAGTTACGATACAAGCTACAATGAGCAGTTCTTC,NA,NA,TRBJ2-1,TRBV6-2/TRBV6-3
CASSFTSGSPTGELFF,TGTGCCAGCAGCTTTACTAGCGGGAGTCCCACCGGGGAGCTGTTTTTT,NA,TRBD2,TRBJ2-2,TRBV7-6
CSAQGAGGSTDTQYF,TGCAGTGCTCAGGGAGCGGGAGGGAGCACAGATACGCAGTATTTT,once,TRBD2,TRBJ2-3,TRBV20-1
CAWSVYGKNTGELFF,TGTGCCTGGAGTGTGTACGGGAAGAACACCGGGGAGCTGTTTTTT,NA,NA,TRBJ2-2,TRBV30
CASSFVRAVQETQYF,TGTGCCAGCAGCTTCGTTCGGGCAGTCCAAGAGACCCAGTACTTC,NA,NA,TRBJ2-5,TRBV5-6
CASREGVQGEKLFF,TGTGCCAGCAGGGAGGGGGTTCAGGGGGAAAAACTGTTTTTT,NA,NA,TRBJ1-4,TRBV28
CASSYPTGRGHEQYF,TGTGCCAGCAGTTACCCGACAGGGAGGGGCCACGAGCAGTACTTC,few,NA,TRBJ2-7,TRBV6-6
CASTPGLGNIQYF,TGTGCCAGCACCCCGGGACTCGGAAACATTCAGTACTTC,NA,NA,TRBJ2-4,TRBV6-6
CATSEAGTNTEAFF,TGTGCCACCAGTGAGGCCGGGACGAACACTGAAGCTTTCTTT,NA,NA,TRBJ1-1,TRBV24-1
CSAPRLAGGEEQYF,TGCAGTGCTCCGCGACTAGCGGGGGGGGAGGAGCAGTACTTC,many,TRBD2,TRBJ2-7,TRBV20-1
CASSLVNPTDTQYF,TGCGCCAGCAGCTTGGTAAACCCGACAGATACGCAGTATTTT,NA,NA,TRBJ2-3,TRBV5-1
CATADRVVETQYF,TGTGCCACAGCCGACAGGGTGGTGGAGACCCAGTACTTC,NA,TRBD1,TRBJ2-5,TRBV15
CSASRGPANQPQHF,TGCAGTGCTAGTCGGGGGCCAGCCAATCAGCCCCAGCATTTT,few,NA,TRBJ1-5,TRBV20-1
CASSQDGVRGGNEKLFF,TGCGCCAGCAGCCAAGATGGGGTGCGGGGAGGTAATGAAAAACTGTTTTTT,NA,NA,TRBJ1-4,TRBV4-1
CAISDGGQYSNQPQHF,TGTGCCATCAGTGACGGGGGGCAGTATAGCAATCAGCCCCAGCATTTT,few,NA,TRBJ1-5,TRBV10-3
CASSLQPGSTDTQYF,TGTGCCAGCAGCTTACAGCCGGGGAGCACAGATACGCAGTATTTT,NA,NA,TRBJ2-3,TRBV7-3
CASSSILWESQYF,TGTGCCAGCAGCTCCATATTGTGGGAGAGTCAGTACTTC,many,NA,TRBJ2-7,TRBV7-2
CASSWGGKGVQETQYF,TGTGCCAGCAGCTGGGGAGGGAAGGGGGTCCAAGAGACCCAGTACTTC,NA,NA,TRBJ2-5,TRBV9
CASSEARTSGRAPFF,TGTGCCAGCAGTGAAGCCCGGACTAGCGGGAGGGCCCCGTTCTTC,few,TRBD2,TRBJ2-1,TRBV2
CASSEWVGGYEQYF,TGTGCCAGCAGTGAATGGGTCGGAGGCTACGAGCAGTACTTC,few,NA,TRBJ2-7,TRBV25-1
CASAQTDYGYTF,TGTGCCAGCGCCCAGACGGACTATGGCTACACCTTC,NA,NA,TRBJ1-2,TRBV2
CAISDRRRGAQYF,TGTGCCATCTCGGACAGGCGCCGTGGGGCCCAGTACTTC,few,TRBD1,TRBJ2-5,TRBV6-2/TRBV6-3